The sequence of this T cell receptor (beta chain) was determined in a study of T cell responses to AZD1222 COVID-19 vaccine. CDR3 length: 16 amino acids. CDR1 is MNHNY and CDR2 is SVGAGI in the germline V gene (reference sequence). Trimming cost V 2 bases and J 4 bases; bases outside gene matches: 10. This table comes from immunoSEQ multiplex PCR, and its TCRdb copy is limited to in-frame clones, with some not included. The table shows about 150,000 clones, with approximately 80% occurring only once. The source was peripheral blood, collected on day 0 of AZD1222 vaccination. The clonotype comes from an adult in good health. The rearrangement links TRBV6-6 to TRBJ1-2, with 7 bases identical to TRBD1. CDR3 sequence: CASSYHRDRWIYGYTF. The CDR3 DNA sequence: TGTGCCAGCAGTTACCACCGGGACAGATGGATCTATGGCTACACCTTC.